This T cell receptor (beta chain) was retrieved from a study of early T cells in non-severe SARS-CoV-2 infection. On the study more broadly: Bulk RNA taken from unsorted whole blood was sequenced, leaving chains unpaired. Notes on the study in general: Matches to VDJdb favored anti-spike CD8 responses and missed private and CD4 specificities.

Ten or more counts support this clonotype. Its antigen is not known. V was clipped by 6 bases and J by 5 bases, with 10 bases between them. The CDR3 covers 12 residues. Germline V CDR1 and CDR2: KGHSH, LQKENI. Attachment of unique molecular identifiers to individual cDNA molecules was performed. Via MiXCR, TCRdb re-called the 5' RACE reads, giving one row per CDR3 protein. The data show some 39,000 distinct CDR3 sequences, 6% to 8.5% seen once. The chain links TRBV18 to TRBJ2-5; D is unresolved. Input material: whole blood. The clonotype comes from an adult who was a healthcare worker with PCR-confirmed SARS-CoV-2 infection or an uninfected control (not recorded which). In nucleotides, the CDR3 is TGTGCCAGCTCGACCTTCGGGGAGACCCAGTACTTC. Translation: CASSTFGETQYF. Based on the CDR3 plus reference TRBV18 and TRBJ2-5, the full variable domain is NAGVMQNPRHLVRRRGQEARLRCSPMKGHSHVYWYRQLPEEGLKFMVYLQKENIIDESGMPKERFSAEFPKEGPSILRIQQVVRGDSAAYFCASSTFGETQYFGPGTRLLVL.